What follows are 26 T cell receptor beta chains derived from one specimen sequenced in a study of T-cell memory formation after mild COVID-19. TCRdb itself ran the 5' RACE reads through MiXCR, one entry per CDR3 protein. The sample records some 450,000 distinct CDR3 sequences, 15% to 20% being singletons. Input material: PBMCs or a T cell subset sorted from them (not recorded which). These receptor sequences come from an adult woman who had mild COVID-19 (a few samples of this study predate the infection). Cell type and time point are not known.

This clonotype was seen a few times. The chain carries TRBV6-6 and TRBJ1-5; TRBD1 might be the D (6 bases). Trimming took off 8 bases at V and 6 bases at J, with 14 bases between the two ends. CDR1 and CDR2 (germline): MNHNY, SVGAGI (reference sequence). The CDR3 runs 13 residues. The CDR3 sequence: CASLGGGSQPQHF. CDR3 sequence (DNA): TGTGCCAGCTTAGGGGGGGGGAGTCAGCCCCAGCATTTT.

This clonotype was counted a few times. For the CDR3, the DNA is TGTGCCAGCAGCCTCCCGGGACAGGGGATCAGTTACGAGCAGTACTTC. This encodes CASSLPGQGISYEQYF. V gene TRBV7-9 combines with J gene TRBJ2-7; 10 nucleotides line up with TRBD1. V lost 5 bases to trimming and J lost 4 bases; unmatched junction nucleotides: 11. The CDR3 spans 16 residues. CDR1 SEHNR and CDR2 FQNEAQ come from the germline V gene (reference sequence).

This clonotype was picked up a small number of times. J is TRBJ2-7 and V is TRBV7-9; 7 nucleotides match TRBD2. Trimming at V came to 5 bases and at J to 4 bases, leaving 8 bases not matched to a gene. The CDR3 loop spans 14 amino acids. The germline V gene encodes CDR1 SEHNR and CDR2 FQNEAQ (reference sequence). The CDR3 sequence: CASSGSDGRYEQYF. CDR3 DNA: TGTGCCAGCAGCGGCTCCGACGGGAGGTACGAGCAGTACTTC.

The genes are TRBV11-3 and TRBJ2-3, with D tentatively TRBD1 or TRBD2 (5 bases each). Germline V lookup: CDR1 SGHNT, CDR2 YENEEA. Trimming removed 1 base from V and 2 bases from J, with 13 bases in between. This CDR3 is 16 amino acids long. The CDR3 region is CASSLVPGRNTDTQYF. The CDR3 DNA reads TGTGCCAGCAGCTTAGTCCCAGGGAGAAACACAGATACGCAGTATTTT.

This clonotype was picked up many times. The chain employs TRBV5-5 and TRBJ2-5; the D is unclear. The germline V gene encodes CDR1 SGHKS and CDR2 YYEKEE (reference sequence). The V and J ends lost 0 bases and 4 bases respectively, with 4 bases between them. This CDR3 region has 12 residues. The CDR3 loop reads CASSLVLETQYF. CDR3 sequence (DNA): TGTGCCAGCAGCTTGGTTCTAGAGACCCAGTACTTC.

The DNA for the CDR3 is TGCGCCAGCAGCCTCTCTCGGACAGGGGCCTACGAGCAGTACTTC. Its protein is CASSLSRTGAYEQYF. The chain is built from TRBV4-3 and TRBJ2-7; 9 bases are shared with TRBD1. The CDR3 extends over 15 amino acids. Unmatched junction bases numbered 6, after V lost 4 bases and J lost 2 bases. Per germline, CDR1 LGHNA and CDR2 YSLEER.

V and J are TRBV6-5 and TRBJ2-3; TRBD1 matches 8 bases. J was trimmed by 5 bases and V by 0 bases; bases with no gene match: 7. There are 16 residues in the CDR3. The V gene's germline CDR1 is MNHEY and CDR2 SVGAGI. The CDR3 region is CASSYSGRGRQDTQYF. In nucleotides, the CDR3 is TGTGCCAGCAGTTACTCCGGCAGGGGGCGTCAAGATACGCAGTATTTT.

The chain uses TRBV5-5 and TRBJ2-7, with D possibly TRBD2 on 5 matching bases. The CDR3 length is 14 residues. V lost 10 bases to trimming and J lost 0 bases, with 17 bases between them. From germline, CDR1 is SGHKS and CDR2 YYEKEE (reference sequence). The CDR3, as DNA: TGTGCCGGCAAAGCGGTCTTCTCCTCCTACGAGCAGTACTTC. Translation gives CAGKAVFSSYEQYF.

This clonotype was found a few times. This chain links TRBV20-1 with TRBJ2-1, with 8 bases lining up with TRBD2. Germline V gene sequence: CDR1 DFQATT, CDR2 SNEGSKA (reference sequence). The CDR3 consists of 14 residues. V dropped 6 bases and J dropped 4; count of bases not matched to a gene: 8. The CDR3 bases are TGCAGTGCCGTCGGGGGGGGTTCGTACAATGAGCAGTTCTTC. As protein: CSAVGGGSYNEQFF.

This sequence joins TRBV15 and TRBJ2-1, with 8 bases fitting TRBD2. Germline-derived CDR1 and CDR2 are LNHNV and YYDKDF (reference sequence). The CDR3 has 15 residues. The V and J ends lost 1 base and 5 bases, in that order; junction bases with no gene match: 4. Written as DNA, the CDR3 is TGTGCCACCAGCAGAGCGGGGGGGATGAACAATGAGCAGTTCTTC. It translates to CATSRAGGMNNEQFF.

The rearrangement links TRBV11-2 to TRBJ2-3; the D gene is possibly TRBD2 (5 bases). V lost 5 bases to trimming and J lost 6 bases, with 15 bases between them. This CDR3 has 14 amino acids. Germline V gene sequence: CDR1 SGHAT, CDR2 FQNNGV. The CDR3 protein is CASSPWTFHDTQYF. DNA for the CDR3: TGTGCCAGCAGCCCATGGACTTTTCACGATACGCAGTATTTT.

The table lists this clonotype with a few counts. The chain carries TRBV7-3 and TRBJ2-5; D is uncertain. This CDR3 has 13 residues. Per the germline V gene, CDR1 is SGHTA and CDR2 is FQGTGA. Trimming cost V 0 bases and J 3 bases, with 5 bases left between them. CDR3 region: CASSLTREETQYF. The CDR3 DNA follows: TGTGCCAGCAGCTTAACCAGAGAAGAGACCCAGTACTTC.

This clonotype was seen a few times. The chain combines TRBV19 with TRBJ1-1; D gene uncertain. Germline V gene data show CDR1 as LNHDA and CDR2 as SQIVND (reference sequence). CDR3 length equals 13 residues. V lost 0 bases and J lost 3, with 5 bases in between. CDR3 bases: TGTGCCAGTAGTATAGAAGGGTACACTGAAGCTTTCTTT. Its protein is CASSIEGYTEAFF.

A few counts support this clonotype. The genes are TRBV19 and TRBJ2-7; possible D gene TRBD2, 6 bases. Germline CDR1 and CDR2: LNHDA and SQIVND (reference sequence). V lost 5 bases, J lost 5 bases, and 19 bases lay in between. The CDR3 is 15 residues long. The CDR3 loop is CASSPRGGTGNEQYF. CDR3 nucleotides: TGTGCCAGTAGTCCCCGCGGCGGGACTGGGAACGAGCAGTACTTC.

This clonotype was counted only a few times. The chain carries TRBV7-3 and TRBJ2-3, with 9 bases that match TRBD2. In germline, CDR1 is SGHTA, CDR2 FQGTGA. This CDR3 comprises 15 residues. Trimming took 2 bases from V and 4 from J; bases not matched to a gene: 4. The chain's CDR3 is CASSLLAGVADTQYF. CDR3 nucleotide sequence: TGTGCCAGCAGCTTATTAGCGGGAGTGGCAGATACGCAGTATTTT.

This chain joins TRBV6-2 or TRBV6-3 and TRBJ2-1; 11 bases line up with TRBD2. Trimming cost V 2 bases and J 6 bases; bases outside gene matches: 9. The germline CDR1 and CDR2 sequences are MNHEY and SVGEGT. The CDR3 is 17 amino acids. The CDR3 DNA reads as TGTGCCAGCAGTTACGGTAGCGGGAGGGCCAATCGCAATGAGCAGTTCTTC. Translation gives CASSYGSGRANRNEQFF.

This clonotype has just a few counts. V and J are TRBV12-3 or TRBV12-4 and TRBJ1-5; TRBD1 aligns across 8 bases. After removal of 5 bases from V and 1 base from J, the junction contained 1 base not matched to a gene. CDR3 length: 14 residues. DNA for the CDR3: TGTGCCAGCAGTAACAGGGGGAGCAATCAGCCCCAGCATTTT. Its translation: CASSNRGSNQPQHF.

The chain recombines TRBV25-1 with TRBJ2-2, with 9 bases matching TRBD2. V shed 4 bases and J 1 base; nucleotides not matched to a gene: 7. The germline CDR1 and CDR2 sequences are MGHDK and SYGVNS. The CDR3 totals 17 residues. CDR3 DNA: TGTGCCAGCAGTGCAGGAGTGACTAGCGGGAACACCGGGGAGCTGTTTTTT. This translates into CASSAGVTSGNTGELFF.

The J gene is TRBJ2-7, the V gene TRBV20-1, with TRBD2 identical over 10 bases. Trimming took 3 bases from V and 3 from J; bases not matched to a gene: 5. The CDR3 runs to 14 residues. The V gene's germline CDR1 is DFQATT and CDR2 SNEGSKA (reference sequence). The CDR3 sequence is CSARGIAGGYEQYF. CDR3 DNA: TGCAGTGCTAGGGGAATAGCGGGGGGCTACGAGCAGTACTTC.

The chain couples TRBV12-3 or TRBV12-4 to TRBJ2-5, with D perhaps matching TRBD2 (6 bases). V lost 5 bases and J 0 bases, leaving 16 bases between the germline ends. The CDR3 spans 16 residues. CDR3 residues: CASSLRDWQYQETQYF. CDR3 DNA sequence: TGTGCCAGCAGTCTCAGGGACTGGCAGTACCAAGAGACCCAGTACTTC.

This clonotype was seen a handful of times. This sequence joins TRBV4-2 and TRBJ1-4; the D is unclear. The CDR3 covers 18 residues. Trimming stripped 0 bases from V and 0 bases from J, with 14 bases between. From germline, CDR1 is LGHNA and CDR2 YNFKEQ. The CDR3 region has the DNA TGTGCCAGCAGCCAAGAAGGGAACAGCTTAGCAACTAATGAAAAACTGTTTTTT. As protein: CASSQEGNSLATNEKLFF.

In DNA form, the CDR3 reads TGTGCCAGCAGCCCCCGGACGTTTGGCACCGGGGAGCTGTTTTTT. As protein: CASSPRTFGTGELFF. The genes are TRBV6-5 and TRBJ2-2; D remains unclear. The CDR3 is 15 amino acids. Germline V gene lookup returns CDR1 MNHEY and CDR2 SVGAGI. Trimming shortened V by 6 bases and J by 4 bases, and 15 bases separated the two germline ends.

The CDR3 DNA is TGCAGCGTCACCCTTGCGACGGAAAATGAGCAGTTCTTC. It specifies CSVTLATENEQFF. The genes are TRBV29-1 and TRBJ2-1; D gene unclear. V was clipped by 6 bases and J by 7 bases, with 16 bases between them. The CDR3 covers 13 residues. CDR1 SQVTM and CDR2 ANQGSEA come from the germline V gene.

This clonotype was picked up a small number of times. J is TRBJ2-1 and V is TRBV7-9; D may correspond to TRBD1 or TRBD2 (6 bases each). Germline V gene sequence: CDR1 SEHNR, CDR2 FQNEAQ (reference sequence). V dropped 4 bases and J dropped 8 bases, with 21 bases sitting between them. The CDR3 contains 16 residues. CDR3 residues: CASSSADRTNGDEQFF. CDR3 nucleotide sequence: TGTGCCAGCAGCTCAGCAGACAGGACTAATGGCGATGAGCAGTTCTTC.

J is TRBJ2-1 and V is TRBV7-3, with D perhaps matching TRBD2 (6 bases). Germline V lookup: CDR1 SGHTA, CDR2 FQGTGA. The CDR3 runs to 15 residues. V lost 5 bases and J lost 0, with 11 bases in between. The CDR3 nucleotides read TGTGCCAGCAGCCGGGGGTTCAGCTCCTACAATGAGCAGTTCTTC. It encodes CASSRGFSSYNEQFF.

A few counts support this clonotype. The chain is built from TRBV11-2 and TRBJ1-2; 10 nucleotides align to TRBD1. The length of the CDR3 is 12 residues. CDR1 SGHAT and CDR2 FQNNGV come from the germline V gene. Trimming removed 11 bases from V and 5 bases from J; junction bases left unmatched: 5. CDR3 sequence (DNA): TGTGCCGTGGGGGACAGGGGTTATGGCTACACCTTC. Protein product: CAVGDRGYGYTF.